This TCR beta chain was retrieved from a study of shared clonotypes between healthy human individuals. Measured with immunoSEQ multiplex PCR; TCRdb has only the in-frame clones, and not every one. The data show about 1.5 million clones, around 98% seen once. The trim removed 1 base at V and 7 bases at J, leaving 8 bases unmatched. The germline V gene has CDR1 SNHLY and CDR2 FYNNEI. This CDR3 contains 15 residues. This clone has a single count. The chain is built from TRBV2 and TRBJ2-7; 9 nucleotides line up with TRBD1. This clonotype was sampled from a man aged 30-40 years in good health. The specimen was naive CD4+ T cells sorted from blood. Subset defined: CD45RA+ positively selected. The CDR3 DNA sequence: TGTGCCAGCAGTGAAGGGCACAGGGGGCTAGCTGAGCAGTACTTC. It codes for CASSEGHRGLAEQYF.